This TCR beta chain appears in the sequencing data of a study of PD-1 blockade in classical Hodgkin lymphoma. Note on this clone: Its antigen is still unknown.

As for time point: cycle 4 day 1 (C4D1), after more than 5 weeks of nivolumab. All the patients suffered relapse after autologous stem cell transplantation, and brentuximab vedotin exposure differed. The CD8+ T cells came from thawed PBMCs through magnetic negative selection. Complete response, partial response or progressive disease were the best responses. Study findings and constraints: Exclusion removed patients who began nivolumab under 1 year after ASCT. Baseline diversity resembling that of newly diagnosed patients was seen in complete responders. The causes of the repertoire differences, possibly disease activity or prior therapy, remain undefined.

Germline V gives CDR1 MNHEY, CDR2 SMNVEV (reference sequence). The CDR3 consists of 13 residues. Between the trimmed V and J ends, which lost 7 bases and 0 bases, there was a span of 10 bases. The method was immunoSEQ multiplex PCR; TCRdb's version includes in-frame clones alone and lacks a portion of them. The sample records 6,700 or so clones, 73% being singletons. The gene calls are TRBV27 and TRBJ2-7, with unresolved D. Sample: CD8+ T cells from blood, taken before the fourth cycle of nivolumab. The sequence was obtained from a human donor with classical Hodgkin lymphoma. The CDR3 spells CASTPPSSYEQYF. The CDR3 DNA is TGTGCCAGCACCCCCCCCAGCTCCTACGAGCAGTACTTC.